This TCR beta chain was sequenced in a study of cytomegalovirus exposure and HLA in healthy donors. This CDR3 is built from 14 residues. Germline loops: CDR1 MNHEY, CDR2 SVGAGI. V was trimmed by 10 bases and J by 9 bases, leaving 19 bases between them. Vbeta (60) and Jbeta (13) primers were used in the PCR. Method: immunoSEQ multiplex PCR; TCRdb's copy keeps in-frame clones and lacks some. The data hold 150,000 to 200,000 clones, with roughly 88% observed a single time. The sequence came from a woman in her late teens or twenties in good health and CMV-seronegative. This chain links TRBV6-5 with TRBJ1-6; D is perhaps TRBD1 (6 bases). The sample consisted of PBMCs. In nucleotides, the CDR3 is TGTGCCACCCAACCGTTAACAGGGAGTTCACCCCTCCACTTT. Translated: CATQPLTGSSPLHF.